This T cell receptor (beta chain) was captured in a study of shared clonotypes between healthy human individuals. CDR1 and CDR2 (germline): SGDLS, YYNGEE. V was pared by 0 bases and J by 4 bases, with 9 bases between. The CDR3 is 14 amino acids. Clones were read by immunoSEQ multiplex PCR, and TCRdb kept only the in-frame ones, dropping some. The data show over 1.5 million clones, about 98% seen once. This clonotype was obtained from a man aged 30 to 39 in good health. The sequencing sample was made of naive CD4+ T cells sorted from blood. Indicated subset: CD45RA+ positively selected. The chain combines TRBV9 with TRBJ2-3; D gene ambiguous. CDR3 region: CASSVEGLSDTQYF. In DNA, the CDR3 is TGTGCCAGCAGCGTAGAGGGATTATCAGATACGCAGTATTTT.